Sequencing of this TCR beta chain was carried out in a study of OX40 agonist ivuxolimab in advanced cancers. Turning to the study itself: From about 20 to 79 years was the age range, with a mean of approximately 58 years, and around 84% were male. Study-level results: At 0.1 to 3.0 mg/kg and by week 6, clonal expansion occurred in CD4+ and CD8+ blood T cells.

Libraries were prepared by immunoSEQ multiplex PCR; TCRdb keeps only in-frame clonotypes and omits some of them. The sample lists roughly 72,000 clones, approximately 94% occurring once. The CDR3 extends over 17 amino acids. V was pared by 0 bases and J by 6 bases, with 18 bases between. CDR1 LGHNA and CDR2 YSLEER come from the germline V gene. In regard to this clone: The target antigen is unknown.

The chain carries TRBV4-3 and TRBJ2-1, with D unclear. The source material was CD4+ or CD8+ T cells sorted from blood, sampled in a trial of the OX40 agonist ivuxolimab. This receptor was taken from an adult with an advanced solid tumor such as melanoma, head and neck, liver or kidney cancer. The CDR3 region has the DNA TGCGCCAGCAGCCAAGATCCCCCGGTCCGTTCATCCAATGAGCAGTTCTTC. As protein: CASSQDPPVRSSNEQFF.